Below, 30 T cell receptor beta chains from the same sample are listed, as sequenced in a study of T cell responses to AZD1222 COVID-19 vaccine (dated by TCRdb to the early 2020s). The time point label, read with the paper, signifies: baseline before first vaccination. Receptor amplification or capture employed the immunoSEQ multiplex PCR assay. This immuneACCESS table, as held by TCRdb, lists in-frame sequences with V and J called but not all clones. Of the missing ones, under half trace to an unresolved V gene in checked studies; the others have no known cause. For this sample there are some 180,000 clones; about 92% appear just once. The leading ten clones occupy 1% to 1.5% of the sample. Sequenced material: peripheral blood, taken on day 0 of AZD1222 vaccination. Source of these receptors: an adult in good health.

This clone came up once. The V call is TRBV5-1, the J call TRBJ1-3; 10 bases are a match to TRBD1. The CDR3 is made up of 16 amino acids. V lost 3 bases and J lost 0; bases outside the gene matches: 3. Germline CDR1 reads SGHRS; CDR2 reads YFSETQ. The CDR3 nucleotides are TGCGCCAGCAGCTCGGGACAGGGGAGCTCTGGAAACACCATATATTTT. Protein product: CASSSGQGSSGNTIYF.

The V and J genes are TRBV7-3 and TRBJ2-1; a possible D gene is TRBD2 (6 bases). CDR1 is SGHTA, CDR2 FQGTGA, per germline. V was cut by 5 bases and J by 0 bases, with 11 bases left in between. The CDR3 has 15 amino acids. This CDR3 reads CASSRDSHSYNEQFF. CDR3 nucleotide sequence: TGTGCCAGCAGCCGGGACTCCCACTCCTACAATGAGCAGTTCTTC. The variable domain in full, completed from reference TRBV7-3 and TRBJ2-1, reads GAGVSQTPSNKVTEKGKYVELRCDPISGHTALYWYRQSLGQGPEFLIYFQGTGAADDSGLPNDRFFAVRPEGSVSTLKIQRTERGDSAVYLCASSRDSHSYNEQFFGPGTRLTVL.

DNA for the CDR3: TGTGCCAGCGCTCCTATCGATAGCAATCAGCCCCAGCATTTT. It specifies CASAPIDSNQPQHF. V is TRBV6-5 and J is TRBJ1-5; no definite D call. Trimming cost V 8 bases and J 0 bases, with 11 bases left between them. This CDR3 is built from 14 residues. The V gene's germline CDR1 is MNHEY and CDR2 SVGAGI.

V usage is TRBV12-2 and J usage is TRBJ2-7; the table gives TRBD1 as D, unverified against the DNA. TRBV12-2 is recorded as a pseudogene. The length of the CDR3 is 13 residues. In DNA, the CDR3 is TGTGCAAGTCGACAACACAGGGGGCGGGAGCAGTACTTC. Translated: CASRQHRGREQYF.

The J gene is TRBJ2-1, the V gene TRBV27; 8 bases agree with TRBD2. V lost 1 base to trimming and J lost 6 bases; unmatched junction nucleotides: 5. Germline CDR1 is MNHEY and CDR2 is SMNVEV (reference sequence). This CDR3 is 15 amino acids long. CDR3 sequence: CASSLFGTSVNEQFF. CDR3 bases: TGTGCCAGCAGTTTATTCGGGACTAGTGTCAATGAGCAGTTCTTC.

J is TRBJ1-1 and V is TRBV6-1; D not certain. Germline V CDR1 and CDR2: MNHNS, SASEGT. V was trimmed by 3 bases and J by 2 bases, leaving 10 bases between them. The CDR3 spans 14 residues. The CDR3 sequence is CASSDTSKNTEAFF. CDR3 bases: TGTGCCAGCAGTGATACTTCCAAAAACACTGAAGCTTTCTTT.

This clone was counted once. The genes are TRBV9 and TRBJ2-1; D gene uncertain. The germline V gene has CDR1 SGDLS and CDR2 YYNGEE. The CDR3 runs 13 residues. V lost 7 bases and J lost 7, with 15 bases in between. CDR3 region: CASGRYLDNEQFF. The CDR3 DNA is TGTGCCAGCGGGCGATACCTGGATAATGAGCAGTTCTTC. Based on the CDR3 plus reference TRBV9 and TRBJ2-1, the full variable domain is DSGVTQTPKHLITATGQRVTLRCSPRSGDLSVYWYQQSLDQGLQFLIQYYNGEERAKGNILERFSAQQFPDLHSELNLSSLELGDSALYFCASGRYLDNEQFFGPGTRLTVL.

The V call is TRBV2, the J call TRBJ2-1, with TRBD2 matching 9 bases. Looked up from germline, CDR1 is SNHLY and CDR2 is FYNNEI. The CDR3 contains 15 residues. V was clipped by 8 bases and J by 6 bases; unmatched bases: 11. The CDR3 spells CASFVRAGGPNEQFF. The DNA for the CDR3 is TGTGCCAGCTTCGTACGGGCGGGGGGGCCCAATGAGCAGTTCTTC.

J is TRBJ1-2 and V is TRBV19, with D perhaps TRBD1 (6 bases). Germline V lookup: CDR1 LNHDA, CDR2 SQIVND (reference sequence). V lost 4 bases and J lost 4, with 13 bases in between. The CDR3 spans 14 residues. The CDR3 DNA sequence: TGTGCCAGTAGTAGTGGACAGTTGTTCTATGGCTACACCTTC. It specifies CASSSGQLFYGYTF.

This rearrangement joins TRBV21-1 to TRBJ1-4; whether TRBD1, the table's D call, matches the DNA was not checked. TRBV21-1 is annotated as a pseudogene. This CDR3 region has 12 residues. The CDR3 reads CAAYQDTEKLFF. CDR3 bases: TGTGCCGCATACCAGGACACTGAAAAACTGTTTTTT.

V and J are TRBV2 and TRBJ2-3; TRBD1 might be the D (5 bases). Germline CDR1 reads SNHLY; CDR2 reads FYNNEI. The CDR3 totals 16 residues. Trimming removed 1 base at V and 2 bases at J, with 13 bases between. CDR3 nucleotide sequence: TGTGCCAGCAGTGAAGGACAGAGCCTCGTCACAGATACGCAGTATTTT. It translates to CASSEGQSLVTDTQYF.

This clone occurred once. CDR3: CASSPPALGGDTQYF. The CDR3 DNA reads TGTGCCAGCTCACCACCGGCTTTGGGCGGAGATACGCAGTATTTT. The chain employs TRBV18 and TRBJ2-3; D call uncertain. Looked up from germline, CDR1 is KGHSH and CDR2 is LQKENI. There are 15 residues in the CDR3. V lost 0 bases, J lost 5 bases, and 12 bases lay in between. The whole variable domain, filled in from reference TRBV18 and TRBJ2-3, reads NAGVMQNPRHLVRRRGQEARLRCSPMKGHSHVYWYRQLPEEGLKFMVYLQKENIIDESGMPKERFSAEFPKEGPSILRIQQVVRGDSAAYFCASSPPALGGDTQYFGPGTRLTVL.

This sequence joins TRBV19 and TRBJ1-1, with 8 nucleotides matching TRBD1. This CDR3 comprises 15 residues. The J segment lost 0 bases and the V segment lost 1 base, leaving 1 base of the junction unmatched. Germline V gene lookup returns CDR1 LNHDA and CDR2 SQIVND (reference sequence). The CDR3 reads CASSIGDRLNTEAFF. CDR3 in DNA: TGTGCCAGTAGTATAGGGGACAGGTTGAACACTGAAGCTTTCTTT.

The chain links TRBV20-1 to TRBJ2-5; D gene uncertain. CDR3 length equals 11 residues. Germline lookup yields CDR1 DFQATT and CDR2 SNEGSKA (reference sequence). Trimming took 3 bases from V and 1 from J, leaving 3 bases between them. CDR3 loop: CSARVQETQYF. In DNA, the CDR3 is TGCAGTGCTAGGGTCCAAGAGACCCAGTACTTC.

V gene TRBV5-4 combines with J gene TRBJ2-7; D is possibly TRBD1 (5 bases). The ends were cut back, 0 bases at V and 2 bases at J, with 12 bases in the middle. CDR1 and CDR2 from the germline V gene are SGHNT and YYREEE (reference sequence). The CDR3 has 15 amino acids. DNA of the CDR3: TGTGCCAGCAGCTTGGGCGCAGGGATGGCCTACGAGCAGTACTTC. The encoded protein is CASSLGAGMAYEQYF.

The rearrangement uses TRBV3-1 (or the pseudogene TRBV3-2) and TRBJ2-2; no firm D call. The CDR3 sequence is 12 residues long. The V and J ends lost 5 bases and 6 bases respectively, with 7 bases between them. CDR1 is LGHDT and CDR2 is YNNKEL in the germline V gene (reference sequence). The CDR3 DNA is TGTGCCAGCAGCAAGGAGCCCGGGGAGCTGTTTTTT. Encoded protein: CASSKEPGELFF.

The CDR3 coding sequence is TGTGCCAGCAGTTACCAGGGGGTGGGGGAGCAGTACTTC. It encodes CASSYQGVGEQYF. The chain combines TRBV6-5 with TRBJ2-7, with 7 positions matching TRBD1. V shed 2 bases, J shed 7 bases, and the junction held 5 bases outside the gene matches. This CDR3 contains 13 residues. Germline V gives CDR1 MNHEY, CDR2 SVGAGI.

The chain carries TRBV5-6 and TRBJ2-2; TRBD1 matches 7 bases. Trimming took 5 bases from V and 2 from J; bases not matched to a gene: 9. The germline CDR1 and CDR2 sequences are SGHDT and YYEEEE. The CDR3 has 16 residues. The CDR3: CASSPPGTANTGELFF. As DNA, the CDR3 is TGTGCCAGCAGTCCCCCCGGGACAGCAAACACCGGGGAGCTGTTTTTT.

This chain uses TRBV4-2 with TRBJ2-7; 7 bases fit TRBD2. The length of the CDR3 is 17 residues. Germline-derived CDR1 and CDR2 are LGHNA and YNFKEQ. Trimming cost V 0 bases and J 1 base; bases outside gene matches: 9. The CDR3, as DNA: TGTGCCAGCAGCCAAGATTTAGCGGGTAGCGGGTCCTACGAGCAGTACTTC. Protein sequence: CASSQDLAGSGSYEQYF.

The chain combines TRBV5-5 with TRBJ2-7; 11 bases are shared with TRBD2. This CDR3 is 15 amino acids long. J gave up 3 bases and V 4 bases, and 6 bases lay outside the gene matches. The germline V gene encodes CDR1 SGHKS and CDR2 YYEKEE (reference sequence). CDR3 region: CASSVGLAGNYEQYF. CDR3 DNA: TGTGCCAGCAGCGTAGGACTAGCGGGCAACTACGAGCAGTACTTC.

The chain is built from TRBV7-2 and TRBJ1-4; D call uncertain. Germline CDR1 is SGHTA and CDR2 is FQGNSA. Between the trimmed V and J ends, which lost 4 bases and 7 bases, there was a span of 16 bases. The CDR3 runs to 15 residues. This CDR3 reads CASSSDSALGEKLFF. The CDR3 DNA sequence: TGTGCCAGCAGCTCCGACTCGGCTCTCGGTGAAAAACTGTTTTTT.

The chain recombines TRBV7-8 with TRBJ2-2; TRBD2 matches 10 bases. The germline CDR1 and CDR2 sequences are SGHVS and FQNEAQ. Trimming at V came to 2 bases and at J to 6 bases, leaving 12 bases not matched to a gene. The CDR3 runs 18 residues. CDR3 nucleotide sequence: TGTGCCAGCAGCTTAAGAGGCCGGGCTAGCGGGGGCTCCGGGGAGCTGTTTTTT. Its translation: CASSLRGRASGGSGELFF.

This chain links TRBV5-1 with TRBJ2-7; D possibly corresponds to TRBD2 (6 bases). The germline gives CDR1 SGHRS, CDR2 YFSETQ. The V end lost 3 bases, the J end lost 4 bases, and 14 bases lay between the germline ends. This CDR3 comprises 14 residues. CDR3 bases: TGCGCCAGCAGCTCCCCGGGGAGGACTTACGAGCAGTACTTC. Its translation: CASSSPGRTYEQYF.

This clone showed up just once. This chain connects TRBV11-1 to TRBJ2-2; unclear D gene. Trimming removed 1 base from V and 7 bases from J, with 4 bases in between. CDR3 length: 12 residues. CDR1 is SGHAT, CDR2 FQDESV, per germline (reference sequence). For the CDR3, the DNA is TGTGCCAGCAGCTTAGAAATCGGGGAGCTGTTTTTT. Translating it yields CASSLEIGELFF.

The table lists this clone with a count of one. The chain has TRBV6-6 and TRBJ2-5, with 10 bases that match TRBD2. The CDR3 has 14 residues. From germline, CDR1 is MNHNY and CDR2 SVGAGI (reference sequence). V dropped 6 bases and J dropped 1; count of bases not matched to a gene: 2. CDR3 sequence: CASSRTSGQETQYF. In DNA form, the CDR3 reads TGTGCCAGCAGCAGGACTAGCGGCCAAGAGACCCAGTACTTC.

The chain links TRBV3-1 (or the pseudogene TRBV3-2) to TRBJ2-1; a weak D match, TRBD2 (5 bases). The germline V gene encodes CDR1 LGHDT and CDR2 YNNKEL (reference sequence). V lost 3 bases and J 5 bases, leaving 11 bases between the germline ends. This CDR3 is built from 14 residues. The CDR3 spells CASSHGVLDNEQFF. The DNA of the CDR3 is TGTGCCAGCAGCCACGGGGTTCTTGACAATGAGCAGTTCTTC.

The chain employs TRBV3-1 (or the pseudogene TRBV3-2) and TRBJ2-1; 11 nucleotides agree with TRBD2. The ends lost 4 bases at V and 7 bases at J; junction bases unmatched: 0. CDR3 size: 13 residues. Germline CDR1 and CDR2: LGHDT and YNNKEL (reference sequence). CDR3 region: CASSRLAGNEQFF. CDR3 coding DNA: TGTGCCAGCAGCCGACTAGCGGGGAATGAGCAGTTCTTC.

The chain links TRBV5-1 to TRBJ2-3; D call uncertain. The germline V gene encodes CDR1 SGHRS and CDR2 YFSETQ. The germline V and J ends were trimmed by 4 bases and 5 bases, with 11 bases remaining between them. This CDR3 region has 13 residues. The DNA of the CDR3 is TGCGCCAGCAGCGAAAACCCGCAAGATACGCAGTATTTT. It encodes CASSENPQDTQYF.

The chain carries TRBV28 and TRBJ2-5, with a possible D match to TRBD2 (6 bases). Trimming shortened V by 2 bases and J by 2 bases, and 15 bases separated the two germline ends. The CDR3 length is 16 residues. Germline CDR1 MDHEN, CDR2 SYDVKM. In nucleotides, the CDR3 is TGTGCCAGCAGTTTACACCCGGGGCGGGGACAAGAGACCCAGTACTTC. Amino acids: CASSLHPGRGQETQYF.

The chain employs TRBV7-2 and TRBJ2-3; 12 bases fit TRBD2. The CDR3 runs 18 residues. Germline trimming cut 5 bases from V and 0 bases from J; bases unmatched to any gene: 9. The germline V gene encodes CDR1 SGHTA and CDR2 FQGNSA. The DNA of the CDR3 is TGTGCCAGCAGCCAGACTAGCGGGGGAGATCCTAGCACAGATACGCAGTATTTT. Amino acid sequence: CASSQTSGGDPSTDTQYF.